These T cell receptor beta chains were read from a single sample in a study of cytomegalovirus exposure and HLA in healthy donors. Produced via immunoSEQ multiplex PCR; TCRdb's table is partial and in-frame only. The table has roughly 60,000 clones, approximately 96% seen once. The sample comprised PBMCs. The receptors originated from a man between 18 and 29 years old in good health and CMV-seronegative. CDR3s include the opening cysteine and the closing phenylalanine or tryptophan. A D gene is named only where the DNA matches it firmly. Size is stated for part of the rows, as once, few or many counts, or as a class when the clone is expanded.

clone size: .
V gene: TRBV5-1
J gene: TRBJ2-5
D gene: TRBD2
CDR3 DNA: TGCGCCAGCAGCTTTACTAGCGGGAGTCCCCAAGAGACCCAGTACTTC
CDR3 protein: CASSFTSGSPQETQYF

clone size: .
V gene: TRBV30
J gene: TRBJ1-2
D gene: TRBD1
CDR3 DNA: TGTGCCTGGAGTGAGACAGGGACCTATGGCTACACCTTC
CDR3 protein: CAWSETGTYGYTF

clone size: .
V gene: TRBV18
J gene: TRBJ2-7
D gene: TRBD2
CDR3 DNA: TGTGCCAGCTCACCACTTGGGACTAGCGGGAGACGAGACTACGAGCAGTACTTC
CDR3 protein: CASSPLGTSGRRDYEQYF

clone size: few
V gene: TRBV10-1
J gene: TRBJ2-5
D gene: TRBD1
CDR3 DNA: TGCGCCAGCAGTGGGACGACAGGGGCGAACCTAGAGACCCAGTACTTC
CDR3 protein: CASSGTTGANLETQYF

clone size: .
V gene: TRBV10-3
J gene: TRBJ2-7
D gene: TRBD1
CDR3 DNA: TGTGCCATCAGTGAGTCCTCGTCGACAGGGAACGAGCAGTACTTC
CDR3 protein: CAISESSSTGNEQYF

clone size: once
V gene: TRBV10-2
J gene: TRBJ1-1
D gene: .
CDR3 DNA: TGCGCCACACGTCCCGACACCTCTGGGAGCACTGAAGCTTTCTTT
CDR3 protein: CATRPDTSGSTEAFF

clone size: .
V gene: TRBV5-1
J gene: TRBJ2-7
D gene: TRBD1
CDR3 DNA: TGCGCCAGCAGCTTGGAAACAGGGGGACCCTACGAGCAGTACTTC
CDR3 protein: CASSLETGGPYEQYF

clone size: .
V gene: TRBV5-1
J gene: TRBJ2-1
D gene: .
CDR3 DNA: TGCGCCAGCAGCTCACGCCGCGAGGGCTCCTACAATGAGCAGTTCTTC
CDR3 protein: CASSSRREGSYNEQFF

clone size: .
V gene: TRBV5-8
J gene: TRBJ1-4
D gene: TRBD1
CDR3 DNA: TGTGCCAGCAGCTTGCTTGGACAGGGTAATGAAAAACTGTTTTTT
CDR3 protein: CASSLLGQGNEKLFF

clone size: .
V gene: TRBV4-3
J gene: TRBJ2-7
D gene: TRBD2
CDR3 DNA: TGCGCCAGCAGCCAAGAGATAGCGGGAGAATACGAGCAGTACTTC
CDR3 protein: CASSQEIAGEYEQYF

clone size: medium-sized
V gene: TRBV6-4
J gene: TRBJ2-1
D gene: TRBD1
CDR3 DNA: TGTGCCAGCAGTGACACCGACAGGGGCCCCTTCAATGAGCAGTTCTTC
CDR3 protein: CASSDTDRGPFNEQFF

clone size: .
V gene: TRBV30
J gene: TRBJ1-2
D gene: .
CDR3 DNA: TGTGCCTGGAGTCCCTTACAGGGTAAATATGGCTACACCTTC
CDR3 protein: CAWSPLQGKYGYTF

clone size: .
V gene: TRBV30
J gene: TRBJ1-3
D gene: .
CDR3 DNA: TGTGCCTGGAGTGTTCTACAGGTTGGAAACACCATATATTTT
CDR3 protein: CAWSVLQVGNTIYF

clone size: .
V gene: TRBV30
J gene: TRBJ2-2
D gene: .
CDR3 DNA: TGTGCCTGGAGTGTACCGGGGACCGGGGAGCTGTTTTTT
CDR3 protein: CAWSVPGTGELFF

clone size: .
V gene: TRBV20-1
J gene: TRBJ2-7
D gene: .
CDR3 DNA: TGCAGTGTAGCCGAGCAGTACTTC
CDR3 protein: CSVAEQYF